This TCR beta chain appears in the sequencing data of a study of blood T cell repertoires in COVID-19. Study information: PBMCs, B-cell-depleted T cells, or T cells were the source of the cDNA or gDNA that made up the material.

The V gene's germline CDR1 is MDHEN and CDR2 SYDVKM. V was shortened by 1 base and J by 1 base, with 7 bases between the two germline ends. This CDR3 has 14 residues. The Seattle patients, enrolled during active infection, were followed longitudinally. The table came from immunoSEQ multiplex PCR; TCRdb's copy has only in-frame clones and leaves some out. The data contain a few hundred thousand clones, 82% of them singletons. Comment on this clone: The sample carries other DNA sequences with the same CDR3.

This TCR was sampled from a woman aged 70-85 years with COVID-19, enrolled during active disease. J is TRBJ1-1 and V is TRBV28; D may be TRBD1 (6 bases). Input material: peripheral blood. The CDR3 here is CASSLSQGNTEAFF. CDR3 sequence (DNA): TGTGCCAGCAGTTTATCACAGGGGAACACTGAAGCTTTCTTT.